This TCR beta chain appears in the sequencing data of a study of blood T cell repertoires in COVID-19. Study-wide background: The United States, Italy and Spain were the sources of the acute and convalescent COVID-19 samples.

V lost 7 bases, J lost 9 bases, and 5 bases stayed unmatched. CDR3 size: 13 residues. Germline CDR1 SGHAT, CDR2 FQNNGV. In the original processing: Amplification from reference gene primers served as the basis for estimated nucleated cell counts. The assay was immunoSEQ multiplex PCR, and TCRdb's table has in-frame clones only and misses some. V, J and clone size are those of that table, while D and trimming were read from the DNA. The repertoire holds 210,000 or so clones, with around 80% as singletons. Sequencing was done on a sample of peripheral blood. The source is a woman of 80 years or more with active or convalescent COVID-19. The chain joins TRBV11-2 to TRBJ1-6; 8 nucleotides agree with TRBD1. CDR3 protein: CASNLQGGSPLHF. CDR3 bases: TGTGCCAGCAACCTACAGGGGGGTTCACCCCTCCACTTT.